Following are 27 T cell receptor beta chains from one sample sequenced in a study of shared clonotypes between healthy human individuals. Repertoires were generated with immunoSEQ multiplex PCR, while TCRdb's copy carries only in-frame clones and drops some. In the table there are 2 million to 3 million clones, roughly 93% of which are singletons. The sequencing input was naive CD4+ T cells from PBMCs. Subset denoted: CD45RA+ positively selected. The source is a man aged 18 to 29 in good health. Some clones in this sample may be carry-over from other donors' samples.

The chain has TRBV2 and TRBJ2-5, with 10 bases that match TRBD1. Trimming removed 8 bases from V and 5 bases from J; junction bases left unmatched: 8. CDR3 length: 14 residues. Per the germline V gene, CDR1 is SNHLY and CDR2 is FYNNEI. The CDR3 loop reads CASGRDRGFETQYF. CDR3 coding DNA: TGTGCCAGCGGCCGGGACAGGGGATTTGAGACCCAGTACTTC.

The CDR3 DNA reads TGTGCCTCCCAAGGGCAGGGTGGCACCATGAACACTGAAGCTTTCTTT. Translation gives CASQGQGGTMNTEAFF. The chain uses TRBV19 and TRBJ1-1, with D possibly matching TRBD1 (5 bases). In germline, CDR1 is LNHDA, CDR2 SQIVND (reference sequence). The CDR3 is 16 amino acids. The germline V and J ends were trimmed by 11 bases and 0 bases, with 22 bases remaining between them.

The V call is TRBV28, the J call TRBJ2-7, with 8 bases identical to TRBD2. The germline CDR1 and CDR2 sequences are MDHEN and SYDVKM. The CDR3 length is 14 residues. V lost 11 bases and J lost 0; bases outside the gene matches: 9. The CDR3 spells CAATWSGSSYEQYF. As DNA, the CDR3 is TGTGCCGCGACCTGGAGCGGGAGCTCCTACGAGCAGTACTTC.

This chain uses TRBV10-2 with TRBJ2-1; the match to TRBD2 covers 8 bases. After removal of 3 bases from V and 9 bases from J, the junction contained 10 bases not matched to a gene. CDR1 and CDR2 from the germline V gene are WSHSY and SAAADI. This CDR3 is 15 amino acids long. CDR3 sequence (DNA): TGCGCCAGCAGTGATACTAGCGGTCCGACGGCTGAGCAGTTCTTC. Protein product: CASSDTSGPTAEQFF.

This chain joins TRBV6-1 and TRBJ2-2; 8 bases line up with TRBD1. The germline CDR1 and CDR2 sequences are MNHNS and SASEGT. The V segment lost 1 base and the J segment 5 bases; nucleotides outside the gene matches: 3. The CDR3 extends over 15 amino acids. DNA for the CDR3: TGTGCCAGCAGTGAAGTGACAGGGGTTACCGGGGAGCTGTTTTTT. It specifies CASSEVTGVTGELFF.

The chain uses TRBV11-2 and TRBJ2-7; 9 bases fit TRBD2. The ends lost 4 bases at V and 5 bases at J; junction bases unmatched: 6. CDR3 size: 14 residues. Germline CDR1 SGHAT, CDR2 FQNNGV. This CDR3 is CASSSAGGGNEQYF. The CDR3 DNA follows: TGTGCCAGCAGCTCAGCGGGAGGTGGGAACGAGCAGTACTTC.

The chain joins TRBV5-8 to TRBJ2-7; 9 bases match TRBD1. The J segment lost 7 bases and the V segment lost 6 bases, leaving 14 bases of the junction unmatched. Germline V lookup: CDR1 SGHTS, CDR2 YDEGEE. This CDR3 contains 15 residues. The CDR3 spells CASNLPGTGPREQYF. The DNA for the CDR3 is TGTGCCAGCAACCTGCCGGGGACAGGGCCTCGGGAGCAGTACTTC.

The chain combines TRBV7-2 with TRBJ2-1, with D perhaps matching TRBD2 (6 bases). Germline V gene data show CDR1 as SGHTA and CDR2 as FQGNSA. V was cut by 5 bases and J by 4 bases, with 18 bases left in between. The CDR3 has 16 amino acids. CDR3 nucleotides: TGTGCCAGCAGCCCCCACCGGGACTCCTTTTACAATGAGCAGTTCTTC. Translated, it gives CASSPHRDSFYNEQFF.

This chain connects TRBV10-3 to TRBJ2-7; TRBD1 matches 8 bases. The germline CDR1 and CDR2 sequences are ENHRY and SYGVKD. V dropped 6 bases and J dropped 6; count of bases not matched to a gene: 16. This CDR3 is built from 16 residues. This chain's CDR3 is CAIRPGTGQSVGEQYF. The CDR3 nucleotides are TGTGCCATCAGGCCCGGGACAGGACAATCGGTGGGCGAGCAGTACTTC.

V usage is TRBV29-1 and J usage is TRBJ1-1; weak D call: TRBD1 (6 bases). The CDR3 contains 13 residues. Between the trimmed V and J ends, which lost 7 bases and 0 bases, there was a span of 12 bases. Germline lookup yields CDR1 SQVTM and CDR2 ANQGSEA. DNA of the CDR3: TGCAGCGGCACGGACAGAATGAACACTGAAGCTTTCTTT. Translated, it gives CSGTDRMNTEAFF.

The chain couples TRBV19 to TRBJ1-2; maybe TRBD1 (5 bases). Germline loops: CDR1 LNHDA, CDR2 SQIVND (reference sequence). CDR3 size: 13 residues. Trimming pared 6 bases from V and 5 bases from J, leaving 13 bases between. The CDR3 DNA sequence: TGTGCCAGTAGACTCAGGGAACCATATGGCTACACCTTC. Its translation is CASRLREPYGYTF. Supplemented by reference TRBV19 and TRBJ1-2, the full variable domain reads DGGITQSPKYLFRKEGQNVTLSCEQNLNHDAMYWYRQDPGQGLRLIYYSQIVNDFQKGDIAEGYSVSREKKESFPLTVTSAQKNPTAFYLCASRLREPYGYTFGSGTRLTVV.

The rearrangement links TRBV6-5 to TRBJ1-4, with D uncertain. Trimming stripped 0 bases from V and 5 bases from J, with 7 bases between. The germline V gene has CDR1 MNHEY and CDR2 SVGAGI. The CDR3 consists of 14 residues. The CDR3 sequence: CASSYSQENEKLFF. The CDR3 DNA reads TGTGCCAGCAGTTACTCCCAGGAGAATGAAAAACTGTTTTTT.

Concerning this clone: In the same sample, other DNA sequences code for this CDR3. This CDR3 reads CSATRTYEQYF. The CDR3 DNA follows: TGCAGTGCTACCCGCACCTACGAGCAGTACTTC. The J gene is TRBJ2-7, the V gene TRBV20-1; D gene uncertain. Germline V gene data show CDR1 as DFQATT and CDR2 as SNEGSKA (reference sequence). The CDR3 is made up of 11 amino acids. The V end lost 4 bases, the J end lost 2 bases, and 6 bases lay between the germline ends.

J is TRBJ2-7 and V is TRBV30; D is possibly TRBD1 or TRBD2 (6 bases each). The germline V gene encodes CDR1 GTSNPN and CDR2 SVGIG (reference sequence). The CDR3 extends over 15 amino acids. The V end was cut by 0 bases, the J end by 6 bases, with 18 bases between. The CDR3 DNA is TGTGCCTGGAGTGTACCGGGGGCGTTGTCTGGCGAGCAGTACTTC. It encodes CAWSVPGALSGEQYF.

The gene calls are TRBV6-1 and TRBJ1-3; D gene uncertain. The CDR3 has 14 amino acids. Trimming cost V 3 bases and J 0 bases, with 6 bases left between them. The V gene's germline CDR1 is MNHNS and CDR2 SASEGT. Written as DNA, the CDR3 is TGTGCCAGCAGTGACGTGACCTCTGGAAACACCATATATTTT. Amino acid sequence: CASSDVTSGNTIYF.

This clone was found once. The chain is built from TRBV7-2 and TRBJ2-3; 10 bases map to TRBD2. The CDR3 runs 18 residues. V gave up 5 bases and J gave up 6 bases; unmatched junction bases: 17. The germline CDR1 and CDR2 sequences are SGHTA and FQGNSA. The CDR3 region is CASSLRRSSGSGSDTQYF. Written as DNA, the CDR3 is TGTGCCAGCAGCCTCCGACGGTCTAGCGGGAGTGGTTCGGATACGCAGTATTTT.

The chain couples TRBV6-5 to TRBJ1-4; D might be TRBD1 (5 bases). The CDR3 has 16 amino acids. The germline CDR1 and CDR2 sequences are MNHEY and SVGAGI. Trimming took off 4 bases at V and 0 bases at J, with 12 bases between the two ends. CDR3 region: CASSFTGLATNEKLFF. The CDR3 region has the DNA TGTGCCAGCAGTTTTACGGGACTAGCAACTAATGAAAAACTGTTTTTT.

V and J are TRBV19 and TRBJ2-7; 8 bases match TRBD2. Trimming took 5 bases from V and 2 from J; bases not matched to a gene: 8. This CDR3 region has 15 residues. Germline CDR1 reads LNHDA; CDR2 reads SQIVND (reference sequence). DNA of the CDR3: TGTGCCAGTAGTCCCCGGGGGGGGGAGACCTACGAGCAGTACTTC. The encoded protein is CASSPRGGETYEQYF.

V gene TRBV7-9 combines with J gene TRBJ2-5; D possibly matches TRBD1 or TRBD2 (5 bases each). CDR1 and CDR2 (germline): SEHNR, FQNEAQ (reference sequence). V lost 6 bases, J lost 2 bases, and 13 bases lay in between. The CDR3 covers 14 residues. The CDR3 loop is CASSRRDLQETQYF. The CDR3 region has the DNA TGTGCCAGCAGTCGCCGGGACCTTCAAGAGACCCAGTACTTC. The full variable domain, completed using reference TRBV7-9 and TRBJ2-5, is DTGVSQNPRHKITKRGQNVTFRCDPISEHNRLYWYRQTLGQGPEFLTYFQNEAQLEKSRLLSDRFSAERPKGSFSTLEIQRTEQGDSAMYLCASSRRDLQETQYFGPGTRLLVL.

A few counts support this clone. This CDR3 is also generated by other DNA sequences in the sample. This chain joins TRBV5-1 and TRBJ1-1; D remains ambiguous. Trimming shortened V by 2 bases and J by 1 base, and 3 bases separated the two germline ends. The CDR3 loop spans 12 amino acids. Germline loops: CDR1 SGHRS, CDR2 YFSETQ. DNA of the CDR3: TGCGCCAGCAGCTTAGCGAACACTGAAGCTTTCTTT. Translating gives CASSLANTEAFF.

The chain links TRBV19 to TRBJ2-5, with 7 positions matching TRBD1. Germline V gives CDR1 LNHDA, CDR2 SQIVND (reference sequence). This CDR3 is built from 15 residues. The junction had 10 bases not matched to a gene; V was cut back by 5 bases and J by 4 bases. In nucleotides, the CDR3 is TGTGCCAGTAGTTCCGCCGGGACAGCACCAGAGACCCAGTACTTC. Protein sequence: CASSSAGTAPETQYF.

The V call is TRBV9, the J call TRBJ1-2; 9 bases agree with TRBD1. J lost 6 bases, V lost 4 bases, and 13 bases had no gene match. Germline V gives CDR1 SGDLS, CDR2 YYNGEE. The CDR3 runs 16 residues. CDR3 nucleotides: TGTGCCAGCAGCCCCCAAATTGGGACAGGGAGGGATGGCTACACCTTC. This translates into CASSPQIGTGRDGYTF.

The chain joins TRBV6-5 to TRBJ1-6; unclear D gene. Germline values: CDR1 MNHEY, CDR2 SVGAGI. The V gene lost 0 bases and the J gene lost 5 bases, with 11 bases spanning the gap. This CDR3 contains 16 residues. The CDR3 here is CASSYSRERNNSPLHF. CDR3 DNA sequence: TGTGCCAGCAGTTACTCGAGGGAACGGAATAATTCACCCCTCCACTTT.

The V call is TRBV5-5, the J call TRBJ1-4, with D perhaps matching TRBD1 (5 bases). The length of the CDR3 is 15 residues. Germline V gene lookup returns CDR1 SGHKS and CDR2 YYEKEE (reference sequence). V lost 2 bases and J 6 bases, leaving 14 bases between the germline ends. The DNA for the CDR3 is TGTGCCAGCAGCTTAAGGGGAAGGGATGATGAAAAACTGTTTTTT. The encoded protein is CASSLRGRDDEKLFF. Based on the CDR3 plus reference TRBV5-5 and TRBJ1-4, the full variable domain is DAGVTQSPTHLIKTRGQQVTLRCSPISGHKSVSWYQQVLGQGPQFIFQYYEKEERGRGNFPDRFSARQFPNYSSELNVNALLLGDSALYLCASSLRGRDDEKLFFGSGTQLSVL.

The chain is built from TRBV28 and TRBJ2-7; 8 nucleotides agree with TRBD1. CDR1 and CDR2 (germline): MDHEN, SYDVKM. This CDR3 comprises 16 residues. The V segment lost 7 bases and the J segment 3 bases; nucleotides outside the gene matches: 14. CDR3 region: CASTRFGTGGFYEQYF. The DNA of the CDR3 is TGTGCCAGCACCCGGTTCGGAACAGGGGGATTCTACGAGCAGTACTTC.

As DNA, the CDR3 is TGTGCCAGCAGGGCCCAAGGCACAGATACGCAGTATTTT. It is translated as CASRAQGTDTQYF. This rearrangement joins TRBV5-4 to TRBJ2-3; D call uncertain. Trimming took 5 bases from V and 1 from J, leaving 8 bases between them. In germline, CDR1 is SGHNT, CDR2 YYREEE (reference sequence). CDR3 length: 13 residues.

The chain combines TRBV11-2 with TRBJ2-1; no reliable D call. The CDR3 length is 13 residues. Germline loops: CDR1 SGHAT, CDR2 FQNNGV. V was cut by 1 base and J by 7 bases, with 8 bases left in between. Here the CDR3 DNA reads TGTGCCAGCAGCTTAGCTAGGAATAATGAGCAGTTCTTC. This gives the protein CASSLARNNEQFF.